The clone carrying this TCR beta chain was detected once. Its antigen is undetermined. The PCR employed 60 Vbeta primers together with 13 Jbeta primers. Some clones are missing from TCRdb's copy, which holds only in-frame ones; the method was immunoSEQ multiplex PCR. Among about 160,000 clones listed, around 88% were seen once. This record belongs to a study of cytomegalovirus exposure and HLA in healthy donors. Study observations and caveats: The sole available immune exposure information was CMV serostatus. Presence/absence analyses took donor sequencing depth as roughly uniform. The classifier, whose performance was assessed in both the original and validation cohorts, reportedly diagnosed cytomegalovirus status with high specificity and sensitivity.

The V gene's germline CDR1 is SGDLS and CDR2 YYNGEE. With 3 bases clipped from V and 3 bases from J, the junction kept 10 bases outside the gene matches. The CDR3 has 16 residues. This chain connects TRBV9 to TRBJ2-7; 9 bases match TRBD1. Sequencing was performed on PBMCs. This TCR derives from a woman younger than 45 in good health and CMV-seronegative. The CDR3 region is CASSAVTGGFFYEQYF. The CDR3, as DNA: TGTGCCAGCAGCGCCGTTACAGGGGGCTTCTTCTACGAGCAGTACTTC.